This T cell receptor beta chain was identified during a study of T cells in Graves' hyperthyroidism and ophthalmopathy (dated by TCRdb to between 2017 and 2020). Looking at the study overall: Peripheral blood samples were taken at initial diagnosis, before any treatment was given. In addition, the study compared T-cell repertoires in thyroid tissue and in blood from a handful of Graves' hyperthyroidism patients. TCR V-J signatures able to tell the groups apart were searched for in a discovery cohort of 90 to 100 patients, of whom roughly 42 had Graves' ophthalmopathy and 55 to 60 had stable Graves' hyperthyroidism. For training and testing, the roughly 93 patients in the discovery cohort were randomly divided in a 7:3 ratio. Prospective prediction of ophthalmopathy was tested in an independent validation cohort consisting of 18 to 20 hyperthyroidism patients and 17 patients who later progressed to ophthalmopathy. According to the paper, TCR Vbeta CDR3 sequencing was carried out on about 140 peripheral blood samples, which came from 40 to 45 ophthalmopathy, roughly 75 hyperthyroidism and about 17 progressor patients. After blood sampling, hyperthyroidism patients were treated with methimazole at a starting dose of 30 mg daily, and ophthalmopathy patients were treated with high-dose intravenous methylprednisolone.

Regarding this clonotype: The antigen it recognizes is unknown. No clone much larger than this one lies a single base away; base qualities are absent.

Ophthalmopathy patients had moderately to severely active disease, Clinical Activity Score of at least 3, NOSPECS grade of at least 4, and duration under 3 months. Exclusion was applied to patients with uncontrolled infections, other autoimmune diseases, pregnancy or lactation. Diagnoses were based on clinical symptoms, serum thyroxine and TRAb, thyroid ultrasound and orbital computed tomography. PBMCs were separated from 8 to 10 ml of fresh peripheral blood using Ficoll-Paque density gradient centrifugation. Trizol reagent was used to extract total RNA, and RNA quality was then checked on an Agilent 2100 Bioanalyzer. From the germline V gene, CDR1 is MDHEN and CDR2 is SYDVKM. V is cut by 4 bases and J by 3 bases, and the space between the germline ends is 9 bases. Its CDR3 holds 13 amino acids, cysteine through phenylalanine. Of all the DNA, just the CDR3 is kept, 39 bases in frame from base 1. The paper as a whole reports these results and caveats: Most expanded thyroid clonotypes (frequency above 0.001) were also found in blood, which suggests that blood repertoires may mirror thyroid immune responses. In validation, the model predicted progression to ophthalmopathy with about 71% sensitivity and approximately 74% specificity, a median of approximately 6.5 months before onset. Sample size was not statistically predetermined, and blinding of investigators to group allocation was not performed. Ophthalmopathy was separated from stable hyperthyroidism by a 13 V-J signature model, with approximately 86% sensitivity and approximately 81% specificity obtained in cross-validation and 80%/75% obtained in testing.

Amplification of TCR beta CDR3 regions was carried out from RNA transcripts. For the first round of RT-PCR on the TCR CDR3, the HTBI primer set was used together with the Qiagen OneStep RT-PCR kit. The libraries were constructed in a second round of multiplex PCR and then size-selected and purified. The libraries were sequenced on an Illumina HiSeq2000 using paired-end 100 bp reads. The study's own analysis went as follows. SOAPnuke was used to process the raw data, removing reads that contained adapters or uncalled bases, had a mean Phred below 15, or lacked an exact match to the constant primer or identifier. COPE v1.2.5 was used to merge high-quality paired reads, and clonotypes were defined as unique nucleotide sequences. MiTCR v1.1 was used to align the clonotypes against IMGT TRBV, TRBD and TRBJ reference segments. Only V-J combinations with frequency above 0.0001, covering 99% to 99.2% of repertoires, were analysed. A TCS score was defined as the ratio between F50 (clonal expansion) and ExV (chaos), using BLOSUM62-based TCRdist between CDR3 peptides within each V-J. Welch's t-statistics and random forest reduced 500 to 550 V-J features to 13, which were used in a naive Bayes classifier (R e1071). The public sequencing data were trimmed at Q25 with fastp and processed into clonotypes with MiXCR by TCRdb, which kept only in-frame beta chains. One record per CDR3 amino acid sequence lists the most common genes and DNA. None of the V and J calls come from the authors' own analysis; TCRdb made them. The sample includes some 490,000 distinct CDR3 sequences, with approximately 23% observed a single time. The biggest ten clones account for approximately 49% of the sample.

This chain is built from TRBV28 and TRBJ1-1, and possibly TRBD1, on 5 matching bases. The source is a woman in her 70s with Graves' ophthalmopathy. Sequenced: blood. CDR3 protein: CASSSYRYTEAFF. The sequenced DNA: TGTGCCAGCAGTTCTTACAGGTACACTGAAGCTTTCTTT.